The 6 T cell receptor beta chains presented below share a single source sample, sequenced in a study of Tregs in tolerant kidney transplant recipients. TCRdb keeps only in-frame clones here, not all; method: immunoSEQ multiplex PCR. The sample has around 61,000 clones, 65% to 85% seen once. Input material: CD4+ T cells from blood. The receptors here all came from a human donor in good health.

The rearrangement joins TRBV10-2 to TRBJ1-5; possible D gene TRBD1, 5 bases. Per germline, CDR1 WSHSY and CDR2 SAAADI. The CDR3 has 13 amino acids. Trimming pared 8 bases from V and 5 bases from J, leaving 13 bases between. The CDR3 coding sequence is TGCGCCAGCCGGAGACAGTACGATCAGCCCCAGCATTTT. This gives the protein CASRRQYDQPQHF.

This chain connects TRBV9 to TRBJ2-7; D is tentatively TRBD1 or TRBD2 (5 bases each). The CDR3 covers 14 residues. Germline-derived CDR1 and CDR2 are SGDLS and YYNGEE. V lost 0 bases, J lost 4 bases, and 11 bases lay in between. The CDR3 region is CASSVAGTPYEQYF. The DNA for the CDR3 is TGTGCCAGCAGCGTAGCGGGGACCCCGTACGAGCAGTACTTC. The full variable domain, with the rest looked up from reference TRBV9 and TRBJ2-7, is DSGVTQTPKHLITATGQRVTLRCSPRSGDLSVYWYQQSLDQGLQFLIQYYNGEERAKGNILERFSAQQFPDLHSELNLSSLELGDSALYFCASSVAGTPYEQYFGPGTRLTVT.

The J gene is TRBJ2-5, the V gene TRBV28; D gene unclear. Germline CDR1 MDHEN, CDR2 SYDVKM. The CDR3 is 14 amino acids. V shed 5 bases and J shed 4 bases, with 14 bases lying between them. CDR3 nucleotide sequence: TGTGCCAGCAGTCCGAGCCCTGGACGAGAGACCCAGTACTTC. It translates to CASSPSPGRETQYF.

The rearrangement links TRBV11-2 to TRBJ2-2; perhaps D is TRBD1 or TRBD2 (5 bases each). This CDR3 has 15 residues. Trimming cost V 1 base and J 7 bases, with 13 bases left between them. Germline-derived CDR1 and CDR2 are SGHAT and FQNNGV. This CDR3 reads CASSLAARAGGELFF. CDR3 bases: TGTGCCAGCAGCTTAGCGGCCAGGGCGGGCGGGGAGCTGTTTTTT.

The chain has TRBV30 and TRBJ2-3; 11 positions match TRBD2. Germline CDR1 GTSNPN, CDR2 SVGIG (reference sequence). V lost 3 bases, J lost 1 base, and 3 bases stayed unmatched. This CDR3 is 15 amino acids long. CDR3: CAWRATSGGTDTQYF. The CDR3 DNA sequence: TGTGCCTGGAGGGCGACTAGCGGGGGCACAGATACGCAGTATTTT.

CDR3 coding DNA: TGTGCCAGCAGTTATCAAGACAGCCTTCGAAACACCATATATTTT. Amino acid sequence: CASSYQDSLRNTIYF. This chain uses TRBV28 with TRBJ1-3, with D perhaps TRBD1 (5 bases). The germline CDR1 and CDR2 sequences are MDHEN and SYDVKM. The CDR3 consists of 15 residues. The germline V and J ends were trimmed by 4 bases and 5 bases, with 15 bases remaining between them. The full variable domain, completed using reference TRBV28 and TRBJ1-3, is DVKVTQSSRYLVKRTGEKVFLECVQDMDHENMFWYRQDPGLGLRLIYFSYDVKMKEKGDIPEGYSVSREKKERFSLILESASTNQTSMYLCASSYQDSLRNTIYFGEGSWLTVV.